This entry concerns a single T cell receptor beta chain. Its matching antigen is unknown. No patient had received any treatment before thyroid surgery. The source of the sample is a study of metastatic and nonmetastatic thyroid tumors. The overall study: Repertoires from malignant and benign thyroid patients were compared across blood and tumor or nodule tissue. General observations from the study: TCR beta diversity was reportedly significantly higher in malignant thyroid tumors than benign nodules, in blood and tumor.

Original processing methods: CDR3 differences across clinicopathological groups were used to build a distant-metastasis classifier for papillary thyroid cancer. TCRdb re-called clones via MiXCR from the PCR reads. None of the V and J calls come from the authors' own analysis; TCRdb made them. The sample gives about 13,000 clones, roughly a quarter of which show up once; around 56% is in the top ten. V gave up 0 bases and J gave up 7 bases, with 12 bases separating them. The CDR3 contains 13 residues. Germline CDR1 and CDR2: GTSNPN and SVGIG (reference sequence). V and J are TRBV30 and TRBJ1-2; no clear D. Sample: blood. The receptor comes from a male donor with papillary thyroid cancer or a benign thyroid nodule (not recorded which). Some clones in this sample may be carry-over from other donors' samples. The CDR3 nucleotides are TGTGCCTGGAGTGTACAAGGGCTAAGTGGCTACACCTTC. Protein sequence: CAWSVQGLSGYTF.